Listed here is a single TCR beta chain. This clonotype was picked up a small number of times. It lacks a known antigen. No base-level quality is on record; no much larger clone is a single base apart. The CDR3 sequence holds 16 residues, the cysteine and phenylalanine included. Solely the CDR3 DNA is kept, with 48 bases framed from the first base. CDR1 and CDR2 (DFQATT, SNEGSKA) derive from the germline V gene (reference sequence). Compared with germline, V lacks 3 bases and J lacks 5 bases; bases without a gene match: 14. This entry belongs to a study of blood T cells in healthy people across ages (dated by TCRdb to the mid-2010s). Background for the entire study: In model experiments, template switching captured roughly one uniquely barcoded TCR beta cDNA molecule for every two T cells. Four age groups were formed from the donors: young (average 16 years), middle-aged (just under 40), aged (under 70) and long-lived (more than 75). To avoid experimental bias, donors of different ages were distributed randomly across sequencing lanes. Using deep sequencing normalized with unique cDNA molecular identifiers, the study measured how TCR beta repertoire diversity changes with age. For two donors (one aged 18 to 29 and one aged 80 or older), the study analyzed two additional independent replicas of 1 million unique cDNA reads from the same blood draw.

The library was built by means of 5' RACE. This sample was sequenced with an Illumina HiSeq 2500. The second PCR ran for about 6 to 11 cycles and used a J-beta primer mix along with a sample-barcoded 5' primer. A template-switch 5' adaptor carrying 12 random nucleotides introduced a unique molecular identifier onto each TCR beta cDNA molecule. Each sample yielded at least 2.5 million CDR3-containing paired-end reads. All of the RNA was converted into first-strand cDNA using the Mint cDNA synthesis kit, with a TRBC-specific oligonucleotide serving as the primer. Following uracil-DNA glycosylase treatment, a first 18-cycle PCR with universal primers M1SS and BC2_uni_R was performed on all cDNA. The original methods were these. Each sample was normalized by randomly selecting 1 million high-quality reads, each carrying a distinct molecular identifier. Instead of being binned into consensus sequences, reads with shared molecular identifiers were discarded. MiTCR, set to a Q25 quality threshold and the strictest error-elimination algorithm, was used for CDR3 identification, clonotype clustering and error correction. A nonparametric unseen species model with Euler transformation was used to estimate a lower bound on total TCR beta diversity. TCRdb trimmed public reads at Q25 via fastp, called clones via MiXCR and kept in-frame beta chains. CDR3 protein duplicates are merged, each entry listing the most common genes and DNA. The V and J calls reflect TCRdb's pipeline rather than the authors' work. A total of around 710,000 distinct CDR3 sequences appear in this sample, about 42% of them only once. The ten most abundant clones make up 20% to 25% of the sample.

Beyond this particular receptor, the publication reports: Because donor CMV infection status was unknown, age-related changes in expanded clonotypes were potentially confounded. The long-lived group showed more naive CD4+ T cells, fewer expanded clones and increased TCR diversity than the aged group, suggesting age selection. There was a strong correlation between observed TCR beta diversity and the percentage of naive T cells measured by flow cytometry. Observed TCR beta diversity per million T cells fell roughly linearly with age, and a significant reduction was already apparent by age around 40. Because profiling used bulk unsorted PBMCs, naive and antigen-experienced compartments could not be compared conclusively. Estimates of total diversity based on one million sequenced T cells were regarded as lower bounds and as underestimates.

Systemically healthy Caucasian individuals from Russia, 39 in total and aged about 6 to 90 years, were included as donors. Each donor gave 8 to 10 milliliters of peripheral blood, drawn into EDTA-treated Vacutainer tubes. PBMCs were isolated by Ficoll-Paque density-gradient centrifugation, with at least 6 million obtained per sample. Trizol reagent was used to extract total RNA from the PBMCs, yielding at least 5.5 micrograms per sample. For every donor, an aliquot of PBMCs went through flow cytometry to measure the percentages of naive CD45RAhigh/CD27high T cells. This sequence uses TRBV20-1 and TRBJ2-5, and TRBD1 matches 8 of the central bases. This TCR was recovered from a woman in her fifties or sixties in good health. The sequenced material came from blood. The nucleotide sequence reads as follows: TGCAGTGCTAGTCCCCCTCCCCCCCACAGGGGGGAGACCCAGTACTTC. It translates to CSASPPPPHRGETQYF.